This T cell receptor beta chain stems from a study of CD8 T cells in ankylosing spondylitis. Study-wide results and limits: Researchers reportedly found disease-linked clones significantly enriched in matched ankylosing spondylitis synovial fluid. Both synovial fluid and blood in reactive arthritis had previously been reported to carry some motif variants.

Only a few counts were recorded for this clonotype. Its antigen is still unknown. An end of the junction does not agree with germline; a read error may underlie this. Libraries for TCR beta were made by quantitative 5'-RACE with molecular barcodes. TCRdb called the 5' RACE reads again in MiXCR, with one record for every CDR3 protein. The repertoire includes more than 150,000 distinct CDR3 sequences, roughly 13% of them detected once, and roughly 9.6% sits in the top ten. Per the germline V gene, CDR1 is SEHNR and CDR2 is FQNEAQ (reference sequence). This CDR3 is 13 amino acids long. Input material: blood, either unsorted or a sorted T cell fraction (not recorded which). The chain has TRBV7-9 and TRBJ2-7, with TRBD2 matching over 11 bases. The source of this sequence is a female donor with ankylosing spondylitis or in good health (not recorded which). CDR3 protein: CASRLAGGDEQYF. The CDR3 region has the DNA TGTGCCAGCAGATTAGCGGGAGGGGACGAGCAGTACTTC.